Listed below are T cell receptor beta chains from one sample, sequenced in a study of shared clonotypes between healthy human individuals. Only in-frame clones appear in the TCRdb table, and some are missing; sequencing was by immunoSEQ multiplex PCR. The sample contains approximately 650,000 clones, just under 97% of which appear only once. Sequences were obtained from naive CD8+ T cells sorted from blood. The origin of the receptors is a woman in her twenties or thirties in good health. Both conserved end residues are part of each CDR3.

V | CDR3
TRBV5-1 | CASSLEPGFGNTIYF
TRBV28 | CASSPPGGWDTEAFF
TRBV9 | CASSLGSEYRGPNYGYTF
TRBV5-1 | CASSPIDGLAGTQYF
TRBV15 | CATSREGYGFDQPQHF
TRBV5-6 | CASSLTSGNEQFF
TRBV28 | CASSFGADPGNTIYF
TRBV28 | CASSKGQGGLYEQYF
TRBV15 | CATSRDQGASEAFF
TRBV4-2 | CASSQDSSGNSYNEQFF
TRBV25-1 | CASSELGGAEQYF
TRBV9 | CASSGSTTGGELFF
TRBV5-1 | CASSLAQVQQETQYF
TRBV10-2 | CASSTGLVGYEQYF
TRBV5-1 | CASSPGVERGTDTQYF
TRBV14 | CASSQDRRDTQYF
TRBV9 | CASSVGGGSGQPQHF
TRBV19 | CASTPGQGYTDTQYF
TRBV19 | CASSMTEAYEQYF
TRBV27 | CASRQGGVGTEAFF
TRBV7-8 | CASSLEVNEQFF
TRBV2 | CASSGSPGQAFYEQYF
TRBV27 | CASSLAGGPPDTQYF
TRBV10-2 | CASSESNLIFF
TRBV28 | CASSLPKAYSGANVLTF
TRBV27 | CASTSRSSYEQYF
TRBV11-2 | CASSRKAGGPRDEQFF
TRBV27 | CASSLRGQGYEQYF
TRBV9 | CASSMSRGPNTGELFF
TRBV13 | CASSWGTSGMRGDTQYF
TRBV2 | CASSAGDNYGYTF
TRBV27 | CASSFGPLTGEQFF
TRBV27 | CASSFSIGDSSYEQYF
TRBV2 | CASSGRGVNEQFF
TRBV5-1 | CASSLGRDYGYTF
TRBV6-5 | CASREAGYGYTF
TRBV9 | CASSVEEGVTGNTIYF
TRBV6-5 | CASSPGQGVSYEQYF
TRBV11-2 | CASSPEGTIQETQYF
TRBV12-5 | CASGLPGTGLGKLFF
TRBV25-1 | CASSDTVEQFF
TRBV28 | CASSFSATSGPAGEQYF
TRBV6-5 | CASSTDRAGTGELFF
TRBV7-9 | CASSLLGGERANYGYTF
TRBV9 | CASSAEGQIGTDTQYF
TRBV27 | CASSYAPNYEQYF
TRBV12-1 | CASSFAWVDGYTF
TRBV4-1 | CASSHGRGGNTIYF
TRBV2 | CASSAGRAGQPQHF
TRBV7-8 | CASSSHMVGGETVYGYTF
TRBV7-8 | CASSLEYYEQYF
TRBV29-1 | CSVPYRGRLNTEAFF
TRBV28 | CASSLGVSVSETQYF
TRBV5-6 | CASSPGTSGYNEQFF
TRBV19 | CASSAGPSPEKLFF
TRBV29-1 | CSVNPYRSYNEQFF